There are a few counts of the clone carrying this T cell receptor beta chain. The junction had 3 bases not matched to a gene; V was cut back by 7 bases and J by 5 bases. This CDR3 region has 11 residues. The germline V gene has CDR1 SQVTM and CDR2 ANQGSEA. TCRdb fed the 5' RACE reads into MiXCR, producing one record per CDR3 protein. The sample has approximately 500,000 distinct CDR3 sequences; 20% to 25% are singletons. This entry belongs to a study of identical twins. These sequences were also reported in another study, on T cells expressing NK-cell markers.

Sequencing input: CD4+ T cells sorted from blood. This chain links TRBV29-1 with TRBJ1-2, with 8 bases lining up with TRBD1. The receptor comes from a woman aged 18-29 years in good health. CDR3 residues: CSDGTGYGYTF. As DNA, the CDR3 is TGCAGCGATGGGACAGGTTATGGCTACACCTTC.